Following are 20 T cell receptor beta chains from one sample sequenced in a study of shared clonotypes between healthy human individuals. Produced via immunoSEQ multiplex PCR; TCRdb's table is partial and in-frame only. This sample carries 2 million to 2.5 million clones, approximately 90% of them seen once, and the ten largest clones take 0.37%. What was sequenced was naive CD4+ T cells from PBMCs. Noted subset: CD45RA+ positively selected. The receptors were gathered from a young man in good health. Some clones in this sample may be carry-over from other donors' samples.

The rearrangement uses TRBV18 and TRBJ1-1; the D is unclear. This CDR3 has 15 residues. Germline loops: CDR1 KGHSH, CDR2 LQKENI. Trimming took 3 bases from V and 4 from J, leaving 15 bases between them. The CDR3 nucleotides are TGTGCCAGCTCACCGAACATTGGAGCGGCCACTGAAGCTTTCTTT. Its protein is CASSPNIGAATEAFF.

CDR3 sequence: CASSSPHRTVTRRETQYF. CDR3 sequence (DNA): TGTGCCAGCAGTTCCCCCCACCGGACAGTAACTCGGAGAGAGACCCAGTACTTC. The chain employs TRBV28 and TRBJ2-5; D might be TRBD1 (6 bases). Germline V gene lookup returns CDR1 MDHEN and CDR2 SYDVKM. The length of the CDR3 is 18 residues. V was cut by 4 bases and J by 4 bases, with 25 bases left in between.

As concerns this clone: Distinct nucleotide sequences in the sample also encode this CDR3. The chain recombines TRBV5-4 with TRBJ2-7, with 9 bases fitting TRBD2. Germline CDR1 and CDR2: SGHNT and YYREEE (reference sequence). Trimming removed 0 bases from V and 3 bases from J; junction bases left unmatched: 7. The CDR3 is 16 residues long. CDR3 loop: CASSLVVSSGIYEQYF. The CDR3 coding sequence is TGTGCCAGCAGCTTGGTCGTGTCTAGCGGGATCTACGAGCAGTACTTC. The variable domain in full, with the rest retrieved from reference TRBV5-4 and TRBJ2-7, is ETGVTQSPTHLIKTRGQQVTLRCSSQSGHNTVSWYQQALGQGPQFIFQYYREEENGRGNFPPRFSGLQFPNYSSELNVNALELDDSALYLCASSLVVSSGIYEQYFGPGTRLTVT.

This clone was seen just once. CDR3 region: CASSFLAGTYNEQFF. The CDR3, as DNA: TGTGCCAGCAGCTTCTTAGCGGGCACTTACAATGAGCAGTTCTTC. V usage is TRBV7-9 and J usage is TRBJ2-1, with 7 positions matching TRBD2. CDR3 size: 15 residues. CDR1 is SEHNR and CDR2 is FQNEAQ in the germline V gene (reference sequence). J gave up 4 bases and V 3 bases, and 6 bases lay outside the gene matches.

CDR3 in DNA: TGTGCCAGCAGCCCCAATCCGGGCAGGGCTAATGAAAAACTGTTTTTT. Translated, it gives CASSPNPGRANEKLFF. This chain joins TRBV27 and TRBJ1-4; D perhaps matches TRBD1 (5 bases). V lost 6 bases to trimming and J lost 3 bases, with 17 bases between them. The CDR3 loop spans 16 amino acids. Germline assignment: CDR1 MNHEY and CDR2 SMNVEV (reference sequence).

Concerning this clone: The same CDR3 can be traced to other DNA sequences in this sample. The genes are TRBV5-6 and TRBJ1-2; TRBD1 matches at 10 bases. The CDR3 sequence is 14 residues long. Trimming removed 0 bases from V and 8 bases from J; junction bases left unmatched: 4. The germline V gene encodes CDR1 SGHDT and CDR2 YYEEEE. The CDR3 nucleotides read TGTGCCAGCAGCTTGGGACAGGGGGCGGTAGGCTACACCTTC. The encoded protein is CASSLGQGAVGYTF.

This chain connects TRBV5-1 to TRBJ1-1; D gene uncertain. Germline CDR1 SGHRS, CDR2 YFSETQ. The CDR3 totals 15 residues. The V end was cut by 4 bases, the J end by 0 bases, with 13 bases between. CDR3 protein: CASSLSGNLNTEAFF. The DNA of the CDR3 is TGCGCCAGCAGCCTTTCAGGAAATTTGAACACTGAAGCTTTCTTT.

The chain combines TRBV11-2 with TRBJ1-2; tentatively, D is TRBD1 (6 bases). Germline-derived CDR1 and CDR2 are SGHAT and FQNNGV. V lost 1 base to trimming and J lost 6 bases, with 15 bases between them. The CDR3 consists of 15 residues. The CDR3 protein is CASSLAAGAVDGYTF. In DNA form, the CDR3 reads TGTGCCAGCAGCTTAGCAGCAGGGGCGGTGGATGGCTACACCTTC.

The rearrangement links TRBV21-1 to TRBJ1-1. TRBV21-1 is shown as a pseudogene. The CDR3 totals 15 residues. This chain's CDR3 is CASSKALLDVTEAFF. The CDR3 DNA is TGTGCCAGCAGCAAAGCGCTACTAGACGTTACTGAAGCTTTCTTT.

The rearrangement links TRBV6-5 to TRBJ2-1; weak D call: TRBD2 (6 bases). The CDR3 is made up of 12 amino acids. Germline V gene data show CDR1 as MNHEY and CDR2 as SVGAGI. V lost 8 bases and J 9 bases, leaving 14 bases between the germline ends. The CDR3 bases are TGTGCCAGCGGGGGGTCAGGTAGTGAGCAGTTCTTC. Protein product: CASGGSGSEQFF.

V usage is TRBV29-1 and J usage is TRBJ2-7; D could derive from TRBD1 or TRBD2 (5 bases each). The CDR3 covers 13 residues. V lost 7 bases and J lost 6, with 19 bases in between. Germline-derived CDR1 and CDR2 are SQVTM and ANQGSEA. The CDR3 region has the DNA TGCAGCGCCCTGGTGGGACCCGCGAGCGAGCAGTACTTC. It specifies CSALVGPASEQYF.

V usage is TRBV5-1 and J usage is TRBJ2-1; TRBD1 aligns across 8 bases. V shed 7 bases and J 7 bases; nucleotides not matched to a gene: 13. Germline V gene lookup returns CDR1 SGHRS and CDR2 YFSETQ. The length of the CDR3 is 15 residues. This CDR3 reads CASRSSSGGLNEQFF. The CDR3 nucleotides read TGCGCCAGCCGGAGTAGTTCAGGGGGCTTAAATGAGCAGTTCTTC.

In nucleotides, the CDR3 is TGCGCCAGCAGTGACCCAGGGGAAGTGCCTCTCCGGGGCTACACCTTC. Translating gives CASSDPGEVPLRGYTF. V is TRBV10-2 and J is TRBJ1-2; D may be TRBD1 (6 bases). CDR3 length: 16 amino acids. V lost 3 bases, J lost 8 bases, and 22 bases lay in between. The germline V gene has CDR1 WSHSY and CDR2 SAAADI.

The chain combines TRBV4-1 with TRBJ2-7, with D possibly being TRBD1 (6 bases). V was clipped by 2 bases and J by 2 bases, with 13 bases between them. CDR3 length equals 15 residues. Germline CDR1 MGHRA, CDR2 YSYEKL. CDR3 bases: TGCGCCAGCAGCCAATTTCGGACAGAGGCCTACGAGCAGTACTTC. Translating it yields CASSQFRTEAYEQYF.

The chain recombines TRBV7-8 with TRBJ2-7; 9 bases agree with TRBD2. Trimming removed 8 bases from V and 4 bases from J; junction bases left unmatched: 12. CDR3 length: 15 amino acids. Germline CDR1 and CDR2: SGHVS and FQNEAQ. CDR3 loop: CASRPGLADYYEQYF. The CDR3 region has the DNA TGTGCCAGCCGACCGGGACTAGCAGACTATTACGAGCAGTACTTC.

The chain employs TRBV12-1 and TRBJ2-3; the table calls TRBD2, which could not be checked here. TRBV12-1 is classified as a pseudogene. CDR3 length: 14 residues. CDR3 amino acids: CASSPGGPGDTQYF. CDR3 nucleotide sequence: TGTGCCAGCAGCCCTGGAGGGCCGGGAGATACGCAGTATTTT.

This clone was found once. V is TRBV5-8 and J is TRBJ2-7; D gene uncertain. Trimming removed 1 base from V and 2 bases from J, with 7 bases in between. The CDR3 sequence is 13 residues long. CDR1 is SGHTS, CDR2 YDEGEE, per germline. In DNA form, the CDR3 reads TGTGCCAGCAGCTTGCGCCCTACCTACGAGCAGTACTTC. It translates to CASSLRPTYEQYF.

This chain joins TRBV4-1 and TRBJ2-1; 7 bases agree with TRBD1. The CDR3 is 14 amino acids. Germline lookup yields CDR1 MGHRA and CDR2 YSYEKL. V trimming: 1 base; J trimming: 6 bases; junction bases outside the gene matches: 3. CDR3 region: CASSQGGTVNEQFF. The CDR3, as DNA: TGCGCCAGCAGCCAAGGTGGGACAGTCAATGAGCAGTTCTTC.

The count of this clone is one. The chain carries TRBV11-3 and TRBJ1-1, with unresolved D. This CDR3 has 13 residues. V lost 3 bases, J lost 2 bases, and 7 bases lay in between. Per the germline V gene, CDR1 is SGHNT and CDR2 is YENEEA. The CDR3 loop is CASSFLYNTEAFF. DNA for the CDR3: TGTGCCAGCAGCTTTCTATACAACACTGAAGCTTTCTTT.

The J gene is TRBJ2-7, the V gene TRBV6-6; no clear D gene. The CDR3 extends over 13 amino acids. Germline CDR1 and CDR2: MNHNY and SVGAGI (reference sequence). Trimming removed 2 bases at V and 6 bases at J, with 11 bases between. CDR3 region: CASSYMAAVEQYF. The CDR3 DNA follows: TGTGCCAGCAGTTACATGGCGGCCGTCGAGCAGTACTTC.